This T cell receptor beta chain was sequenced for a study of patients and donors after allogeneic stem cell transplantation. The length of the CDR3 is 15 residues. The V gene end was trimmed by 1 base and the J gene end by 2 bases; junction bases not matched to a gene: 5. Germline CDR1 is SGHKS and CDR2 is YYEKEE (reference sequence). MiXCR, applied by TCRdb to the RT-PCR reads, yields one record per CDR3 protein. Of roughly 230,000 distinct CDR3 sequences in the sample, less than 15% are singletons; the top ten hold around a tenth. This clonotype occurred a few times. The chain carries TRBV5-5 and TRBJ1-2, with TRBD1 matching 7 bases. Sequenced input: blood, either unsorted or a sorted T cell fraction (not recorded which). The origin of this receptor is a human donor who was either an allogeneic HSCT recipient or a stem cell or donor lymphocyte infusion donor (not recorded which). It is not recorded whose cells these are; they may come from a transplant donor. The CDR3 DNA sequence: TGTGCCAGCAGCTTGCAGGGGGGAAGGAACTATGGCTACACCTTC. It yields the protein CASSLQGGRNYGYTF. Full variable domain (remainder filled in from reference TRBV5-5 and TRBJ1-2): DAGVTQSPTHLIKTRGQQVTLRCSPISGHKSVSWYQQVLGQGPQFIFQYYEKEERGRGNFPDRFSARQFPNYSSELNVNALLLGDSALYLCASSLQGGRNYGYTFGSGTRLTVV.